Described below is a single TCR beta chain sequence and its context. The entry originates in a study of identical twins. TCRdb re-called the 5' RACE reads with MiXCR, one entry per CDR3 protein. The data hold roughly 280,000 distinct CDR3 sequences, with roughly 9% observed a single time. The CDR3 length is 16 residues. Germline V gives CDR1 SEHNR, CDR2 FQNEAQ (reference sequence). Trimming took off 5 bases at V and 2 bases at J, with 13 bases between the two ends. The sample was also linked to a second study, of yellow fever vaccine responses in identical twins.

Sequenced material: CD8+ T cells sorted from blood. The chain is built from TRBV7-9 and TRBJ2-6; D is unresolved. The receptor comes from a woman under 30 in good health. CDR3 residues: CASSDSRPPGANVLTF. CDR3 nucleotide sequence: TGTGCCAGCAGCGATAGCCGTCCGCCTGGGGCCAACGTCCTGACTTTC.